The rows below give T cell receptor beta chains drawn from one sample of a study of blood T cell repertoires in COVID-19. The repertoire was sequenced with immunoSEQ multiplex PCR; TCRdb's copy has only in-frame clones and lacks some. The sample shows roughly 67,000 clones, around four fifths of them seen only once. Sequenced: peripheral blood. These receptors all come from a woman aged 45-59 years with active or convalescent COVID-19. CDR3s include the opening cysteine and the closing phenylalanine or tryptophan. Fields, in order: CDR3 DNA, CDR3 protein, D gene, V gene, J gene, clone size. The D gene is left open where the match is weak. Clone size is not always given. Where it is, it says once, few, many or a class for expanded clones.

CDR3 DNA: TGTGCCAGCAGTGACGGTGGACAGGGGGTTGAAGATACGCAGTATTTT
CDR3 protein: CASSDGGQGVEDTQYF
D gene: TRBD1
V gene: TRBV2
J gene: TRBJ2-3
clone size: few

CDR3 DNA: TGTGCCAGCAGCTCCACAGCAAATCAGCCCCAGCATTTT
CDR3 protein: CASSSTANQPQHF
D gene: .
V gene: TRBV7-2
J gene: TRBJ1-5
clone size: .

CDR3 DNA: TGTGCCAGCAGCTTGGGCCAGGGGGCGGCCTACGAGCAGTACTTC
CDR3 protein: CASSLGQGAAYEQYF
D gene: TRBD1
V gene: TRBV5-5
J gene: TRBJ2-7
clone size: few

CDR3 DNA: TGTGCCAGCAGCGCAGATGGACAGGGCCTCTACAATGAGCAGTTCTTC
CDR3 protein: CASSADGQGLYNEQFF
D gene: TRBD1
V gene: TRBV7-2
J gene: TRBJ2-1
clone size: .

CDR3 DNA: TGTGCCAGCAGCCTTGCGACAGGGGTGAGCGTGGAGACCCAGTACTTC
CDR3 protein: CASSLATGVSVETQYF
D gene: TRBD1
V gene: TRBV5-4
J gene: TRBJ2-5
clone size: .

CDR3 DNA: TGCGCCAGCAGCTACAGGGGGGGAATAAACACTGAAGCTTTCTTT
CDR3 protein: CASSYRGGINTEAFF
D gene: TRBD1
V gene: TRBV5-1
J gene: TRBJ1-1
clone size: .

CDR3 DNA: TGTGCCAGTAGTAAGACAGGGGGCGTTGGCTACACCTTC
CDR3 protein: CASSKTGGVGYTF
D gene: TRBD1
V gene: TRBV19
J gene: TRBJ1-2
clone size: .

CDR3 DNA: TGTGCCATCAGTGAAGGACAGGGGGCTTACACCTTC
CDR3 protein: CAISEGQGAYTF
D gene: TRBD1
V gene: TRBV10-3
J gene: TRBJ1-2
clone size: .

CDR3 DNA: TGTGCCAGCAGTTACCTCCGCCGGGGAGACACCATATATTTT
CDR3 protein: CASSYLRRGDTIYF
D gene: .
V gene: TRBV6-2/TRBV6-3
J gene: TRBJ1-3
clone size: .

CDR3 DNA: TGCAGCGTTGAAGGCCTTGGGGGGACGGCCTATGGCTACACCTTC
CDR3 protein: CSVEGLGGTAYGYTF
D gene: .
V gene: TRBV29-1
J gene: TRBJ1-2
clone size: .

CDR3 DNA: TGTGCCAGCAGCGATCCACTAGCGGGAGGGGGCACCGGGGAGCTGTTTTTT
CDR3 protein: CASSDPLAGGGTGELFF
D gene: TRBD2
V gene: TRBV9
J gene: TRBJ2-2
clone size: .

CDR3 DNA: TGTGCCAGCAGCCCGCAGGGGAGAAGGACTGAAGCTTTCTTT
CDR3 protein: CASSPQGRRTEAFF
D gene: .
V gene: TRBV7-2
J gene: TRBJ1-1
clone size: .

CDR3 DNA: TGTGCCACGGCGGGGGGGTTGGATACGCAGTATTTT
CDR3 protein: CATAGGLDTQYF
D gene: TRBD2
V gene: TRBV10-3
J gene: TRBJ2-3
clone size: .

CDR3 DNA: TGCGCCAGCAGCCGGGGTTTTCTGAACACCGGGGAGCTGTTTTTT
CDR3 protein: CASSRGFLNTGELFF
D gene: .
V gene: TRBV5-1
J gene: TRBJ2-2
clone size: .

CDR3 DNA: TGTGCCAGCAGTTACCCGGGACAGGGGAGGTACGAGCAGTACTTC
CDR3 protein: CASSYPGQGRYEQYF
D gene: TRBD1
V gene: TRBV6-2/TRBV6-3
J gene: TRBJ2-7
clone size: .

CDR3 DNA: TGTGCCAGCAGCTTAGGCCTAGCGGGAGACGGAGGGGAATACTTC
CDR3 protein: CASSLGLAGDGGEYF
D gene: TRBD2
V gene: TRBV7-2
J gene: TRBJ2-4
clone size: .

CDR3 DNA: TGTGCCAGCAGTCCGAGGGTCACAGATACGCAGTATTTT
CDR3 protein: CASSPRVTDTQYF
D gene: .
V gene: TRBV27
J gene: TRBJ2-3
clone size: .

CDR3 DNA: TGTGCCAGCAGCTTGAGGGGAGGAGGAGATACGCAGTATTTT
CDR3 protein: CASSLRGGGDTQYF
D gene: .
V gene: TRBV7-2
J gene: TRBJ2-3
clone size: .

CDR3 DNA: TGTGCCAGCTGTTCTAGAGTAAAGCATTCACCCCTCCACTTT
CDR3 protein: CASCSRVKHSPLHF
D gene: .
V gene: TRBV6-5
J gene: TRBJ1-6
clone size: few

CDR3 DNA: TGTGCCAGCACCAGGACAGGGGGCGTCAACGAGCAGTACTTC
CDR3 protein: CASTRTGGVNEQYF
D gene: TRBD1
V gene: TRBV6-5
J gene: TRBJ2-7
clone size: .

CDR3 DNA: TGTGCCAGCAGCCAAGAGGGACAGGGGGCCCGAGCTCAGCATTTT
CDR3 protein: CASSQEGQGARAQHF
D gene: TRBD1
V gene: TRBV3-1/TRBV3-2
J gene: TRBJ1-5
clone size: few

CDR3 DNA: TGTGCCAGCAGCTATCGACTAGCGGGATGGGCACAAGAGACCCAGTACTTC
CDR3 protein: CASSYRLAGWAQETQYF
D gene: TRBD2
V gene: TRBV7-9
J gene: TRBJ2-5
clone size: .

CDR3 DNA: TGTGCCAGCTCACCACGTAGTCTACAGGACTATGGCTACACCTTC
CDR3 protein: CASSPRSLQDYGYTF
D gene: .
V gene: TRBV18
J gene: TRBJ1-2
clone size: .

CDR3 DNA: TGTGCCAGCAGTTACTTTCCTCCCTCCTACGAGCAGTACTTC
CDR3 protein: CASSYFPPSYEQYF
D gene: .
V gene: TRBV6-6
J gene: TRBJ2-7
clone size: .

CDR3 DNA: TGTGCCAGCAGCTTGGGGGAGTGGGTACGAGAGACCCAGTACTTC
CDR3 protein: CASSLGEWVRETQYF
D gene: .
V gene: TRBV5-6
J gene: TRBJ2-5
clone size: .

CDR3 DNA: TGTGCCAGCTGCGAAACGGTAGCGCCCTACAATGAGCAGTTCTTC
CDR3 protein: CASCETVAPYNEQFF
D gene: .
V gene: TRBV6-5
J gene: TRBJ2-1
clone size: .

CDR3 DNA: TGTGCCAGTAGTATTCAGGGTTCCTACAATGAGCAGTTCTTC
CDR3 protein: CASSIQGSYNEQFF
D gene: .
V gene: TRBV19
J gene: TRBJ2-1
clone size: .

CDR3 DNA: TGTGCCGTTTCATCGGGACAGGGCTTCAATGAGCAGTTCTTC
CDR3 protein: CAVSSGQGFNEQFF
D gene: TRBD1
V gene: TRBV10-3
J gene: TRBJ2-1
clone size: .

CDR3 DNA: TGTGCCAGCAGTCCAGCCCCACTAGCGGGAGTTGAGCAGTTCTTC
CDR3 protein: CASSPAPLAGVEQFF
D gene: TRBD2
V gene: TRBV27
J gene: TRBJ2-1
clone size: few

CDR3 DNA: TGTGCCTCTAATTATCAGGGCACTGAAGCTTTCTTT
CDR3 protein: CASNYQGTEAFF
D gene: .
V gene: TRBV19
J gene: TRBJ1-1
clone size: .

CDR3 DNA: TGCGCCAGCAGCCAAGATCGGGACAGGGACGGGAATGAGCAGTTCTTC
CDR3 protein: CASSQDRDRDGNEQFF
D gene: TRBD1
V gene: TRBV4-1
J gene: TRBJ2-1
clone size: .

CDR3 DNA: TGTGCCATCAACTCCGGGACTAGAGGTAACGAGCAGTACTTC
CDR3 protein: CAINSGTRGNEQYF
D gene: TRBD2
V gene: TRBV10-3
J gene: TRBJ2-7
clone size: .

CDR3 DNA: TGCAGCGTTGGGGGACAGGGGACCTACACCTTC
CDR3 protein: CSVGGQGTYTF
D gene: TRBD1
V gene: TRBV29-1
J gene: TRBJ1-2
clone size: .

CDR3 DNA: TGTGCCAGCAGGACAGGCCCAGTCTACGAGCAGTACTTC
CDR3 protein: CASRTGPVYEQYF
D gene: .
V gene: TRBV6-5
J gene: TRBJ2-7
clone size: .

CDR3 DNA: TGCGCCAGCAGCTTGGCTTTGTCACTAGCGGGAGAGCAGTACTTC
CDR3 protein: CASSLALSLAGEQYF
D gene: TRBD2
V gene: TRBV5-1
J gene: TRBJ2-7
clone size: .

CDR3 DNA: TGTGCCAGTTCCGGGACAGGGGTGGGCACAGATACGCAGTATTTT
CDR3 protein: CASSGTGVGTDTQYF
D gene: TRBD1
V gene: TRBV28
J gene: TRBJ2-3
clone size: .

CDR3 DNA: TGTGCCAGCAGCATCGAGGTTGAAGCTTTCTTT
CDR3 protein: CASSIEVEAFF
D gene: .
V gene: TRBV7-2
J gene: TRBJ1-1
clone size: .

CDR3 DNA: TGTGCCAGCAGTCCAGTACTACTAGCGGACTCCTACAATGAGCAGTTCTTC
CDR3 protein: CASSPVLLADSYNEQFF
D gene: TRBD2
V gene: TRBV27
J gene: TRBJ2-1
clone size: .

CDR3 DNA: TGTGCCAGCAGCTCACTGAGGGTGGCCACTGAAGCTTTCTTT
CDR3 protein: CASSSLRVATEAFF
D gene: .
V gene: TRBV7-2
J gene: TRBJ1-1
clone size: .

CDR3 DNA: TGTGCCATCAGTGAGGGGACTAGCGCTCCTGGGAAGCAGTACTTC
CDR3 protein: CAISEGTSAPGKQYF
D gene: TRBD2
V gene: TRBV10-3
J gene: TRBJ2-7
clone size: .

CDR3 DNA: TGTGCCAGCAGCCAAGAACCCGGGACTAGCGGGATTTCCTACAATGAGCAGTTCTTC
CDR3 protein: CASSQEPGTSGISYNEQFF
D gene: TRBD2
V gene: TRBV3-1/TRBV3-2
J gene: TRBJ2-1
clone size: .

CDR3 DNA: TGTGCCAGTATCACGGACAGGGGGCATGGTGAAGCTTTCTTT
CDR3 protein: CASITDRGHGEAFF
D gene: TRBD1
V gene: TRBV19
J gene: TRBJ1-1
clone size: .

CDR3 DNA: TGCGCCAGCGGGGGGACAGGGGGCGCGAACACTGAAGCTTTCTTT
CDR3 protein: CASGGTGGANTEAFF
D gene: TRBD1
V gene: TRBV5-1
J gene: TRBJ1-1
clone size: .

CDR3 DNA: TGTGCTAGTGGTTTGGTCTTAGGGAGGAACACTGAAGCTTTCTTT
CDR3 protein: CASGLVLGRNTEAFF
D gene: .
V gene: TRBV12-5
J gene: TRBJ1-1
clone size: .